This T cell receptor beta chain was captured in a study of cytomegalovirus exposure and HLA in healthy donors. V shed 5 bases, J shed 5 bases, and the junction held 10 bases outside the gene matches. The CDR3 sequence is 16 residues long. The germline V gene encodes CDR1 MDHEN and CDR2 SYDVKM. Overall study findings and caveats: There was a cluster of highly shared sequence variants that was likely a sequencing artifact. Association of a missense DCLRE1C variant with TCR beta V- and J-gene trimming was reported in a later analysis.

A remark on this clone: The antigen is not known.

Primers included in the PCR were 60 Vbeta and 13 Jbeta primers. Only in-frame clones appear in the TCRdb table, and some are missing; sequencing was by immunoSEQ multiplex PCR. The data contain 150,000 to 200,000 clones, roughly 78% of them seen just once; the ten biggest clones take up under 0.8%. The sequence was collected from a boy aged 5-17 years in good health and CMV-seronegative. Sequencing was done on a sample of PBMCs. V and J are TRBV28 and TRBJ2-7; TRBD1 aligns across 12 bases. CDR3 sequence (DNA): TGTGCCAGCAGTCGTACCGGGACAGGGGGCTTCGACGAGCAGTACTTC. Translation gives CASSRTGTGGFDEQYF.